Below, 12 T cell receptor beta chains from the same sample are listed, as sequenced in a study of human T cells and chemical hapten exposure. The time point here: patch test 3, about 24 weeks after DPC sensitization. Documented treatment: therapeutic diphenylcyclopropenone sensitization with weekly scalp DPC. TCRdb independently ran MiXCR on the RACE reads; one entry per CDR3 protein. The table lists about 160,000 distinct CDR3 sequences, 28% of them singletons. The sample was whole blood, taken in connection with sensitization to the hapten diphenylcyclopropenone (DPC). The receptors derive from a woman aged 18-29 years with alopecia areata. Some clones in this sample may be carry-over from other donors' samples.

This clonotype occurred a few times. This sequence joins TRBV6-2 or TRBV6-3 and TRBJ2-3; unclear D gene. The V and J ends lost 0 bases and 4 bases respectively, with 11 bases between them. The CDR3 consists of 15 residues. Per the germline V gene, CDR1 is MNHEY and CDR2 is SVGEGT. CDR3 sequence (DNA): TGTGCCAGCAGTTACTCGAACCCTGGGGCAGATACGCAGTATTTT. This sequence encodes CASSYSNPGADTQYF.

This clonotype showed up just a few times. This CDR3 reads CSVALAGRTDTQYF. CDR3 coding DNA: TGCAGCGTTGCACTAGCGGGGAGAACAGATACGCAGTATTTT. V is TRBV29-1 and J is TRBJ2-3; 10 nucleotides line up with TRBD2. CDR3 size: 14 residues. Per the germline V gene, CDR1 is SQVTM and CDR2 is ANQGSEA. The trim removed 4 bases at V and 3 bases at J, leaving 4 bases unmatched.

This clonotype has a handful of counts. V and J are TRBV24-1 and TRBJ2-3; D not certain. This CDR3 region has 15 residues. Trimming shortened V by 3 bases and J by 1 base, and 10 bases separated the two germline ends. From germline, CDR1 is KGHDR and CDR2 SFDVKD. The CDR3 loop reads CATSDPGRGTDTQYF. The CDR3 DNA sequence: TGTGCCACCAGTGATCCCGGACGTGGCACAGATACGCAGTATTTT.

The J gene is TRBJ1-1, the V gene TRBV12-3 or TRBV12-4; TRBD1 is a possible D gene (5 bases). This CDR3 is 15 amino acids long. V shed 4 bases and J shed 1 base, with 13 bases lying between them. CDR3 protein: CASSYLRGGNTEAFF. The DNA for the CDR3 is TGTGCCAGCAGTTATTTAAGGGGTGGGAACACTGAAGCTTTCTTT.

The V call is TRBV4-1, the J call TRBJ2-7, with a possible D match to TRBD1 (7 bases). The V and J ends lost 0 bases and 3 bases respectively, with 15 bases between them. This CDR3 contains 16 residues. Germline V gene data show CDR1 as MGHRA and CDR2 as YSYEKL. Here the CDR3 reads CASSQDQGGGYYEQYF. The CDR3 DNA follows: TGCGCCAGCAGCCAAGATCAGGGGGGAGGTTACTACGAGCAGTACTTC.

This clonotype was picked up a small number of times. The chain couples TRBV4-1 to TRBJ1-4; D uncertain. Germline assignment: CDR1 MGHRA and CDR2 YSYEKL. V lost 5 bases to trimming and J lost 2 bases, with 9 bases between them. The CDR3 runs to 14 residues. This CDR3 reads CASSYISTNEKLFF. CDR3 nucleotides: TGCGCCAGCAGCTACATCTCCACTAATGAAAAACTGTTTTTT.

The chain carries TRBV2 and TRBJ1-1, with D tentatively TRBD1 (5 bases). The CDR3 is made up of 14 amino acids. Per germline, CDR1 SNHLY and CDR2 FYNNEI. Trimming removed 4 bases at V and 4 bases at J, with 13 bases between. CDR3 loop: CASSVRGVGTEAFF. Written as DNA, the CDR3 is TGTGCCAGCAGTGTCCGGGGGGTTGGCACTGAAGCTTTCTTT.

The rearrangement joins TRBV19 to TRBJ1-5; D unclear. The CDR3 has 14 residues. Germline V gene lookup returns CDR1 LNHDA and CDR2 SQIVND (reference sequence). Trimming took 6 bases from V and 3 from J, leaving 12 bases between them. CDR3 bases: TGTGCCAGTAGACTTGGTCGGTCCAATCAGCCCCAGCATTTT. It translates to CASRLGRSNQPQHF.

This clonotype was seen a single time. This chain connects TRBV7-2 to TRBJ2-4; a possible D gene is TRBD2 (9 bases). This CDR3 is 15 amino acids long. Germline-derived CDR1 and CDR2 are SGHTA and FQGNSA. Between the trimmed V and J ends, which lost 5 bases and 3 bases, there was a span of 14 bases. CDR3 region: CASSPSGTGKNIQYF. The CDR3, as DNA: TGTGCCAGCAGCCCTAGCGGGACAGGCAAAAACATTCAGTACTTC.

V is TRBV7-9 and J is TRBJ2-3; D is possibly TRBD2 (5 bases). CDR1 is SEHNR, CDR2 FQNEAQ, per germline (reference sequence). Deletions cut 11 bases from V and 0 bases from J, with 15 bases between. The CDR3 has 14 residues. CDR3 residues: CAERARYSTDTQYF. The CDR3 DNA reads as TGTGCCGAGAGGGCACGGTATAGCACAGATACGCAGTATTTT. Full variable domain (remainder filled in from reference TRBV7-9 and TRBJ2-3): DTGVSQNPRHKITKRGQNVTFRCDPISEHNRLYWYRQTLGQGPEFLTYFQNEAQLEKSRLLSDRFSAERPKGSFSTLEIQRTEQGDSAMYLCAERARYSTDTQYFGPGTRLTVL.

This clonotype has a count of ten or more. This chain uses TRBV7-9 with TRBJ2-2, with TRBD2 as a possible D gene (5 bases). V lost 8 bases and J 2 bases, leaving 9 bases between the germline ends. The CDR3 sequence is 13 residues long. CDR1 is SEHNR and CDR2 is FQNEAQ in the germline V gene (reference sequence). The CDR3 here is CASGLDNTGELFF. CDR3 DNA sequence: TGTGCCAGCGGACTGGATAACACCGGGGAGCTGTTTTTT.

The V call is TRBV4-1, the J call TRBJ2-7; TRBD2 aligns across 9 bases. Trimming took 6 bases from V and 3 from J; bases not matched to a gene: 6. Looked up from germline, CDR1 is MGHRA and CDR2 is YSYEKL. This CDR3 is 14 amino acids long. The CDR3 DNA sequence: TGCGCCAGCAGTCCGGTAGCGGGGGTCTACGAGCAGTACTTC. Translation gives CASSPVAGVYEQYF.